This TCR beta chain stems from a study of T-cell memory formation after mild COVID-19. Study-wide points: Memory sampled before infection contained some responding clones, suggesting cross-reactive memory joined. The authors did not confirm SARS-CoV-2 specificity of second-wave clones peaking day 37.

Trimming removed 5 bases from V and 4 bases from J, with 19 bases in between. The CDR3 is 16 amino acids. Germline loops: CDR1 MNHEY, CDR2 SVGAGI. A 5'RACE reaction primed in the constant segment made cDNA libraries of TCR alpha and TCR beta, and these carried sample barcodes and UMIs. TCRdb re-called the 5' RACE reads with MiXCR, one entry per CDR3 protein. In the table there are some 210,000 distinct CDR3 sequences, around 26% of which are singletons. A note on this clonotype: The antigen is unknown.

Sequencing was done on a sample of PBMCs or a T cell subset sorted from them (not recorded which). The chain couples TRBV6-5 to TRBJ2-3; D might be TRBD2 (6 bases). This receptor was taken from an adult woman who had mild COVID-19 (a few samples of this study predate the infection). Cell type and time point are not known. The DNA for the CDR3 is TGTGCCAGCAGTGGTCGGGGACTCCCGGGCGCAGATACGCAGTATTTT. Its translation is CASSGRGLPGADTQYF.